The 2 T cell receptor beta chains given below trace back to one sample, sequenced in a study of regulatory T cells in long-lasting Graves disease. Arm-PCR of CDR3 regions with iRepertoire HTBI primers generated TCR beta libraries. From the multiplex PCR reads, TCRdb called clonotypes with MiXCR, one entry per CDR3 protein. The profile shows a few hundred thousand distinct CDR3 sequences, 13% to 15% of them singletons. The sample's time point: newly diagnosed GD, antithyroid drugs for less than 3 months. The authors made the TCR library using RNA they extracted from PBMCs. These data were likewise used in another study, on T cells in Graves' hyperthyroidism and ophthalmopathy.

This specimen was peripheral blood mononuclear cells (PBMCs), taken at new diagnosis, from a patient treated with antithyroid drugs. The receptors come from a woman in her fifties or sixties with Graves disease.

This clonotype was recorded many times. The genes are TRBV11-2 and TRBJ2-3, with 10 bases matching TRBD2. Losses at the gene ends were 1 base for V and 1 base for J; bases not matched to a gene: 5. This CDR3 is built from 17 residues. Germline V gene lookup returns CDR1 SGHAT and CDR2 FQNNGV. The CDR3: CASSLGSSGSGTDTQYF. CDR3 sequence (DNA): TGTGCCAGCAGCTTAGGCTCTAGCGGGAGCGGCACAGATACGCAGTATTTT.

This clonotype was seen at least ten times. The CDR3 protein is CASSLPPGSEKLFF. The CDR3 DNA follows: TGTGCCAGCAGTTTACCTCCAGGCAGTGAAAAACTGTTTTTT. The rearrangement uses TRBV28 and TRBJ1-4; D gene ambiguous. The ends were cut back, 2 bases at V and 7 bases at J, with 11 bases in the middle. Germline V lookup: CDR1 MDHEN, CDR2 SYDVKM. CDR3 size: 14 residues.